Listed below are T cell receptor beta chains from one sample, sequenced in a study of technical replicates of blood from a handful of donors. Data came from immunoSEQ multiplex PCR; TCRdb stores just in-frame clones and leaves some out. This table holds about 97,000 clones, roughly 96% found once. The sample comprised T cells isolated from PBMCs. The receptors derive from a human donor in good health. CDR3s include the opening cysteine and the closing phenylalanine or tryptophan. Fields, in order: V gene, CDR3 length, D gene, J gene, clone size, CDR3 protein, CDR3 DNA. D genes are given only for firm matches. Only part of the rows carry a size: once, few, many, or a class if the clone is expanded.

v_call: TRBV28; cdr3_length: 16; d_call: TRBD1; j_call: TRBJ1-3; clone_size: once; cdr3_aa: CASTRTGDYSGNTIYF; cdr3_nt: TGTGCCAGCACCAGGACAGGGGATTACTCTGGAAACACCATATATTTT
v_call: TRBV6-5; cdr3_length: 13; d_call: -; j_call: TRBJ1-1; clone_size: -; cdr3_aa: CASRLQGWTEAFF; cdr3_nt: TGTGCCAGCAGGCTACAGGGCTGGACTGAAGCTTTCTTT
v_call: TRBV6-5; cdr3_length: 11; d_call: -; j_call: TRBJ1-3; clone_size: -; cdr3_aa: CASSTGNTIYF; cdr3_nt: TGTGCCAGCAGCACTGGAAACACCATATATTTT
v_call: TRBV7-2; cdr3_length: 13; d_call: -; j_call: TRBJ2-7; clone_size: -; cdr3_aa: CASSPDSPYEQYF; cdr3_nt: TGTGCCAGCAGCCCCGACAGCCCCTACGAGCAGTACTTC
v_call: TRBV5-1; cdr3_length: 14; d_call: -; j_call: TRBJ2-6; clone_size: -; cdr3_aa: CASSLAVSRNVLTF; cdr3_nt: TGCGCCAGCAGCTTGGCCGTCTCGAGAAACGTCCTGACTTTC
v_call: TRBV4-3; cdr3_length: 15; d_call: TRBD2; j_call: TRBJ2-3; clone_size: -; cdr3_aa: CASSRYSGSPDTQYF; cdr3_nt: TGCGCCAGCAGCCGCTATAGCGGGAGCCCAGATACGCAGTATTTT
v_call: TRBV4-1; cdr3_length: 14; d_call: -; j_call: TRBJ2-1; clone_size: once; cdr3_aa: CASSQGLLYNEQFF; cdr3_nt: TGCGCCAGCAGCCAAGGCCTATTATACAATGAGCAGTTCTTC
v_call: TRBV29-1; cdr3_length: 15; d_call: -; j_call: TRBJ2-7; clone_size: -; cdr3_aa: CSVEVFGQGSYEQYF; cdr3_nt: TGCAGCGTTGAGGTTTTTGGCCAGGGCTCCTACGAGCAGTACTTC
v_call: TRBV19; cdr3_length: 16; d_call: -; j_call: TRBJ1-5; clone_size: -; cdr3_aa: CASWGVSSPGNQPQHF; cdr3_nt: TGTGCCAGTTGGGGGGTTTCAAGTCCTGGCAATCAGCCCCAGCATTTT
v_call: TRBV19; cdr3_length: 16; d_call: TRBD1; j_call: TRBJ2-3; clone_size: -; cdr3_aa: CASRGLDREGADTQYF; cdr3_nt: TGTGCCAGTAGGGGATTGGACAGGGAAGGTGCAGATACGCAGTATTTT
v_call: TRBV6-5; cdr3_length: 12; d_call: -; j_call: TRBJ2-1; clone_size: -; cdr3_aa: CASSRLFSEQFF; cdr3_nt: TGTGCCAGCAGTAGACTATTTAGTGAGCAGTTCTTC
v_call: TRBV6-5; cdr3_length: 16; d_call: -; j_call: TRBJ2-6; clone_size: -; cdr3_aa: CASSYSMGAGANVLTF; cdr3_nt: TGTGCCAGCAGTTACTCGATGGGAGCTGGGGCCAACGTCCTGACTTTC
v_call: TRBV30; cdr3_length: 17; d_call: TRBD1; j_call: TRBJ1-1; clone_size: -; cdr3_aa: CAWAVSGTGWANTEAFF; cdr3_nt: TGTGCCTGGGCCGTCTCCGGGACAGGATGGGCAAACACTGAAGCTTTCTTT
v_call: TRBV15; cdr3_length: 13; d_call: TRBD1; j_call: TRBJ2-3; clone_size: -; cdr3_aa: CATSARQGDTQYF; cdr3_nt: TGTGCCACCAGCGCTCGACAGGGAGATACGCAGTATTTT
v_call: TRBV6-5; cdr3_length: 15; d_call: -; j_call: TRBJ2-7; clone_size: -; cdr3_aa: CASSLRGRDPYEQYF; cdr3_nt: TGTGCCAGCTCCCTGAGGGGGAGGGATCCCTACGAGCAGTACTTC
v_call: TRBV6-6; cdr3_length: 14; d_call: -; j_call: TRBJ1-1; clone_size: -; cdr3_aa: CASKKGQDDTEAFF; cdr3_nt: TGTGCCAGCAAAAAGGGGCAGGATGACACTGAAGCTTTCTTT
v_call: TRBV28; cdr3_length: 11; d_call: -; j_call: TRBJ1-3; clone_size: -; cdr3_aa: CASKGGNTIYF; cdr3_nt: TGTGCCAGCAAGGGGGGAAACACCATATATTTT
v_call: TRBV30; cdr3_length: 12; d_call: -; j_call: TRBJ2-2; clone_size: -; cdr3_aa: CAWRWGAGELFF; cdr3_nt: TGTGCCTGGAGATGGGGCGCCGGGGAGCTGTTTTTT
v_call: TRBV11-3; cdr3_length: 17; d_call: -; j_call: TRBJ2-7; clone_size: -; cdr3_aa: CASPDAGQHRVAYEQYF; cdr3_nt: TGTGCCAGCCCGGATGCGGGACAGCATAGAGTAGCCTACGAGCAGTACTTC
v_call: TRBV7-8; cdr3_length: 14; d_call: -; j_call: TRBJ2-5; clone_size: -; cdr3_aa: CASTEAGHTGYQYF; cdr3_nt: TGTGCCAGCACCGAGGCGGGCCACACGGGTTACCAGTACTTC
v_call: TRBV4-3; cdr3_length: 15; d_call: TRBD2; j_call: TRBJ2-2; clone_size: once; cdr3_aa: CASSPSGRGTGELFF; cdr3_nt: TGCGCCAGCAGCCCCAGCGGGAGAGGTACCGGGGAGCTGTTTTTT
v_call: TRBV30; cdr3_length: 11; d_call: TRBD1; j_call: TRBJ1-4; clone_size: -; cdr3_aa: CAGDRNEKLFF; cdr3_nt: TGTGCCGGGGACAGAAATGAAAAACTGTTTTTT
v_call: TRBV4-3; cdr3_length: 13; d_call: -; j_call: TRBJ2-1; clone_size: -; cdr3_aa: CASSQETRGEQFF; cdr3_nt: TGCGCCAGCAGTCAAGAGACTCGAGGGGAGCAGTTCTTC
v_call: TRBV6-1; cdr3_length: 14; d_call: -; j_call: TRBJ1-2; clone_size: -; cdr3_aa: CASSASPVNYGYTF; cdr3_nt: TGTGCCAGCAGTGCCTCCCCGGTTAACTATGGCTACACCTTC
v_call: TRBV19; cdr3_length: 14; d_call: -; j_call: TRBJ1-5; clone_size: -; cdr3_aa: CASSMGRLPGPQHF; cdr3_nt: TGTGCCAGTAGTATGGGGAGGCTCCCTGGGCCCCAGCATTTT
v_call: TRBV21-1; cdr3_length: 13; d_call: -; j_call: TRBJ2-5; clone_size: -; cdr3_aa: CASKKTGPKTQYF; cdr3_nt: TGTGCCAGCAAAAAGACAGGGCCCAAGACCCAGTACTTC
v_call: TRBV5-8; cdr3_length: 15; d_call: TRBD1; j_call: TRBJ2-4; clone_size: -; cdr3_aa: CASSQMPTGLTIQYF; cdr3_nt: TGTGCCAGCAGCCAAATGCCGACAGGGCTGACCATTCAGTACTTC
v_call: TRBV27; cdr3_length: 14; d_call: -; j_call: TRBJ1-2; clone_size: once; cdr3_aa: CASSPSRVGYGYTF; cdr3_nt: TGTGCCAGCAGCCCATCCAGGGTAGGCTATGGCTACACCTTC
v_call: TRBV30; cdr3_length: 14; d_call: -; j_call: TRBJ1-5; clone_size: -; cdr3_aa: CAWSKGDSNQPQHF; cdr3_nt: TGTGCCTGGAGTAAGGGAGATAGCAATCAGCCCCAGCATTTT
v_call: TRBV14; cdr3_length: 12; d_call: -; j_call: TRBJ1-5; clone_size: -; cdr3_aa: CASSQEAQPQHF; cdr3_nt: TGTGCCAGCAGCCAAGAGGCCCAGCCCCAGCATTTT
v_call: TRBV30; cdr3_length: 14; d_call: TRBD2; j_call: TRBJ2-7; clone_size: -; cdr3_aa: CAMGLAGGVVVQYF; cdr3_nt: TGTGCCATGGGACTAGCGGGAGGGGTTGTCGTGCAGTACTTC
v_call: TRBV5-6; cdr3_length: 13; d_call: -; j_call: TRBJ1-2; clone_size: -; cdr3_aa: CASSLDLVNGYTF; cdr3_nt: TGTGCCAGCAGCTTGGACCTAGTAAATGGCTACACCTTC
v_call: TRBV30; cdr3_length: 14; d_call: -; j_call: TRBJ2-6; clone_size: -; cdr3_aa: CAWTEGRGANVLTF; cdr3_nt: TGTGCCTGGACAGAAGGGAGAGGGGCCAACGTCCTGACTTTC
v_call: TRBV6-6; cdr3_length: 14; d_call: TRBD1; j_call: TRBJ2-7; clone_size: -; cdr3_aa: CASRMQGAAYEQYF; cdr3_nt: TGTGCCAGCAGAATGCAGGGGGCAGCCTACGAGCAGTACTTC
v_call: TRBV30; cdr3_length: 14; d_call: TRBD2; j_call: TRBJ2-1; clone_size: -; cdr3_aa: CAWSVTSGYNEQFF; cdr3_nt: TGTGCCTGGAGTGTGACTAGCGGGTACAATGAGCAGTTCTTC
v_call: TRBV9; cdr3_length: 16; d_call: -; j_call: TRBJ2-1; clone_size: -; cdr3_aa: CASSVGSPGMYNEQFF; cdr3_nt: TGTGCCAGCAGCGTAGGATCTCCAGGGATGTACAATGAGCAGTTCTTC
v_call: TRBV27; cdr3_length: 12; d_call: -; j_call: TRBJ1-2; clone_size: -; cdr3_aa: CASRTTGGGYTF; cdr3_nt: TGTGCCAGCAGAACCACGGGGGGAGGCTACACCTTC
v_call: TRBV9; cdr3_length: 15; d_call: TRBD1; j_call: TRBJ1-5; clone_size: -; cdr3_aa: CASSVSGTGNQPQHF; cdr3_nt: TGTGCCAGCAGCGTATCCGGGACAGGGAATCAGCCCCAGCATTTT
v_call: TRBV5-1; cdr3_length: 17; d_call: TRBD2; j_call: TRBJ2-1; clone_size: -; cdr3_aa: CASSLGGRLAGVGEQFF; cdr3_nt: TGCGCCAGCAGCTTGGGGGGTCGACTAGCGGGAGTAGGTGAGCAGTTCTTC
v_call: TRBV5-1; cdr3_length: 14; d_call: TRBD2; j_call: TRBJ2-1; clone_size: -; cdr3_aa: CASKRDDSYNEQFF; cdr3_nt: TGCGCCAGCAAGCGGGACGACTCCTACAATGAGCAGTTCTTC
v_call: TRBV9; cdr3_length: 15; d_call: -; j_call: TRBJ1-3; clone_size: -; cdr3_aa: CASSVGLSSGNTIYF; cdr3_nt: TGTGCCAGCAGCGTAGGACTGAGCTCTGGAAACACCATATATTTT
v_call: TRBV4-1; cdr3_length: 13; d_call: TRBD1; j_call: TRBJ1-2; clone_size: -; cdr3_aa: CASSQGTGQGYTF; cdr3_nt: TGCGCCAGCAGCCAAGGGACAGGTCAAGGCTACACCTTC
v_call: TRBV2; cdr3_length: 14; d_call: -; j_call: TRBJ1-1; clone_size: -; cdr3_aa: CASSEAGVLTEAFF; cdr3_nt: TGTGCCAGCAGTGAAGCAGGAGTACTAACTGAAGCTTTCTTT
v_call: TRBV30; cdr3_length: 13; d_call: TRBD1; j_call: TRBJ1-2; clone_size: -; cdr3_aa: CAWSVHRGYGYTF; cdr3_nt: TGTGCCTGGAGTGTACACAGGGGCTATGGCTACACCTTC
v_call: TRBV5-1; cdr3_length: 14; d_call: TRBD1; j_call: TRBJ2-5; clone_size: once; cdr3_aa: CASSPGQEGETQYF; cdr3_nt: TGCGCCAGCAGCCCGGGACAGGAAGGAGAGACCCAGTACTTC
v_call: TRBV19; cdr3_length: 13; d_call: TRBD1; j_call: TRBJ1-1; clone_size: -; cdr3_aa: CASSLPGQGSSFF; cdr3_nt: TGTGCCAGTAGCTTACCGGGACAGGGTTCCTCTTTCTTT
v_call: TRBV30; cdr3_length: 15; d_call: TRBD2; j_call: TRBJ2-7; clone_size: few; cdr3_aa: CAWRRLAFSSYEQYF; cdr3_nt: TGTGCCTGGAGGAGACTAGCCTTTAGCTCCTACGAGCAGTACTTC
v_call: TRBV7-9; cdr3_length: 18; d_call: TRBD2; j_call: TRBJ2-3; clone_size: -; cdr3_aa: CASSLGGLAFISTDTQYF; cdr3_nt: TGTGCCAGCAGCTTAGGAGGACTAGCTTTTATCAGCACAGATACGCAGTATTTT
v_call: TRBV30; cdr3_length: 13; d_call: -; j_call: TRBJ2-1; clone_size: -; cdr3_aa: CAWSVSFPREQFF; cdr3_nt: TGTGCCTGGAGTGTCTCTTTTCCGCGAGAGCAGTTCTTC